A selection of T cell receptor beta chains follows, all from one sample in a study of T cells in narcolepsy. Sequenced by immunoSEQ multiplex PCR; TCRdb stores in-frame clones only, minus some. The sample holds about 20,000 clones, roughly four fifths seen once. Sequenced: memory (CD45RA-) CD4+ T cells from blood. These receptors all stem from a human donor in good health. Both conserved end residues are part of each CDR3. The order of the fields is clone size, D gene, CDR3 length, V gene, J gene, CDR3 protein, CDR3 DNA. The D gene is left open where the match is weak. Clone size is stated in some rows and not others, as once, few, many or a class when expanded.

.	TRBD1	16	TRBV27	TRBJ2-7	CASSFRGRGPPGEQYF	TGTGCCAGCAGTTTCAGGGGCAGGGGGCCGCCAGGAGAGCAGTACTTC
.	.	12	TRBV2	TRBJ1-4	CASSRAQEKLFF	TGTGCCAGCAGTAGGGCACAAGAAAAACTGTTTTTT
.	.	13	TRBV7-2	TRBJ2-2	CASSPDLLPGLFF	TGTGCCAGCAGCCCGGACCTACTTCCCGGGCTGTTTTTT
few	.	16	TRBV6-1	TRBJ1-3	CASSEVLGRTGNTIYF	TGTGCCAGCAGTGAAGTGTTAGGGAGAACTGGAAACACCATATATTTT
.	TRBD1	13	TRBV29-1	TRBJ1-1	CSVEGRTGIEAFF	TGCAGCGTTGAAGGCCGGACAGGGATTGAAGCTTTCTTT
.	.	15	TRBV27	TRBJ2-2	CASRVSGRNTGELFF	TGTGCCAGCCGCGTATCGGGACGGAACACCGGGGAGCTGTTTTTT
.	.	14	TRBV4-2	TRBJ2-3	CASSHRSSTDTQYF	TGTGCCAGCAGCCACAGGTCTAGCACAGATACGCAGTATTTT
.	.	16	TRBV7-3	TRBJ2-5	CASSLSGTPALETQYF	TGTGCCAGCAGCTTAAGCGGGACTCCGGCCTTAGAGACCCAGTACTTC
.	.	12	TRBV6-5	TRBJ2-7	CASSSNSYEQYF	TGTGCCAGCAGTTCTAACAGCTACGAGCAGTACTTC
.	TRBD1	14	TRBV19	TRBJ1-4	CASSADRGRGKLFF	TGTGCCAGTAGTGCCGACAGGGGAAGGGGAAAACTGTTTTTT